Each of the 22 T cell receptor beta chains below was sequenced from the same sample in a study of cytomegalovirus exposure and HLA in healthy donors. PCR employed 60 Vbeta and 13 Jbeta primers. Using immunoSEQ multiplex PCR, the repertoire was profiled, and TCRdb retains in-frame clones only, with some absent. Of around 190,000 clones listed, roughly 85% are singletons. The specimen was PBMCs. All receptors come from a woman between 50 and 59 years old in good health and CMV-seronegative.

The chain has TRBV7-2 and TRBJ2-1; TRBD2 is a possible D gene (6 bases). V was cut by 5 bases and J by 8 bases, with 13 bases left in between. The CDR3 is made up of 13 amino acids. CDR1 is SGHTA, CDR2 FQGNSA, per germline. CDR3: CASSTRRGDEQFF. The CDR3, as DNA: TGTGCCAGCAGCACCCGACGCGGGGATGAGCAGTTCTTC.

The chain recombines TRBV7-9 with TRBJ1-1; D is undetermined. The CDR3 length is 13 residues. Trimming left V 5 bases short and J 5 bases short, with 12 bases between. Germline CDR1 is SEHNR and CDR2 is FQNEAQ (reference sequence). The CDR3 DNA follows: TGTGCCAGCAGCCTGAAGAGGGAGACTGAAGCTTTCTTT. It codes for CASSLKRETEAFF.

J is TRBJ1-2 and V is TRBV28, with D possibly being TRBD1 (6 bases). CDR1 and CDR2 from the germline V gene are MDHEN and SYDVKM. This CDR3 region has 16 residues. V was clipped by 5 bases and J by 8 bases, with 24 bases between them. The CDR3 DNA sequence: TGTGCCAGCAGTCCTTGGGACAACTACTTTGAACGGGGCTACACCTTC. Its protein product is CASSPWDNYFERGYTF.

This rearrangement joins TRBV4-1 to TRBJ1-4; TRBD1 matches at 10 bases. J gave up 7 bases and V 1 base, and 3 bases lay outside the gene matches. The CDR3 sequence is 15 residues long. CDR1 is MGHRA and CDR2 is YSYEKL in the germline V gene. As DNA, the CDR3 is TGCGCCAGCAGCCAAGTTGGGACAGGGGCTGAAAAACTGTTTTTT. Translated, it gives CASSQVGTGAEKLFF.

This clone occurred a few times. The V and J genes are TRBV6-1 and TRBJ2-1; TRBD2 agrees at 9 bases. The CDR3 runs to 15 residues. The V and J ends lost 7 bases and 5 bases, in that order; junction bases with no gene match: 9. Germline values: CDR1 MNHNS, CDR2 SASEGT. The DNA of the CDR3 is TGTGCCAGCAACGTGCTAGCGGGAACCCACAATGAGCAGTTCTTC. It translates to CASNVLAGTHNEQFF.

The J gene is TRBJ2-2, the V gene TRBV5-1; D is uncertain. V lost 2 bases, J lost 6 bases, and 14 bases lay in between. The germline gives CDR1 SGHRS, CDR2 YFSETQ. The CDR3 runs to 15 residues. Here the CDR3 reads CASSLPTAGPGELFF. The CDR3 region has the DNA TGCGCCAGCAGCTTACCCACCGCAGGTCCCGGGGAGCTGTTTTTT.

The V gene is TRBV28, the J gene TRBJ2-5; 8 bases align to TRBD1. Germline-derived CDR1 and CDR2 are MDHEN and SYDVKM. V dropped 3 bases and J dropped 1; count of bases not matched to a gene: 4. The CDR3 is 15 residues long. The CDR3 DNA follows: TGTGCCAGCAGTTTCCACAGGGGGGCCCAAGAGACCCAGTACTTC. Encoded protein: CASSFHRGAQETQYF.

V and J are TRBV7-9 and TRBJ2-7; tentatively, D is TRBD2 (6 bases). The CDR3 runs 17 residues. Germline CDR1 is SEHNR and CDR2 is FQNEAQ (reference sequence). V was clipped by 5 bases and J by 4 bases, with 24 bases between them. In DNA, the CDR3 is TGTGCCAGCAGCCCAACCGTTACCGGGGTAGCGGATTACGAGCAGTACTTC. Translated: CASSPTVTGVADYEQYF.

The chain's CDR3 is CASSLEPWTGADEQFF. CDR3 bases: TGTGCCAGCAGCTTAGAGCCCTGGACAGGGGCTGATGAGCAGTTCTTC. The chain recombines TRBV13 with TRBJ2-1, with 9 bases fitting TRBD1. The V gene end was trimmed by 1 base and the J gene end by 8 bases; junction bases not matched to a gene: 9. The germline gives CDR1 PRHDT, CDR2 FYEKMQ (reference sequence). The CDR3 spans 16 residues.

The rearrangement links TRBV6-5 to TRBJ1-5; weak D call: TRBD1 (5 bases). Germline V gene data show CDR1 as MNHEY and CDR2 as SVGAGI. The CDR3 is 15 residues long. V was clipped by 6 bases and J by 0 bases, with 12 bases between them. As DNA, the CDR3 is TGTGCCAGCAGCTTACAGGCGAATAGCAATCAGCCCCAGCATTTT. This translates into CASSLQANSNQPQHF.

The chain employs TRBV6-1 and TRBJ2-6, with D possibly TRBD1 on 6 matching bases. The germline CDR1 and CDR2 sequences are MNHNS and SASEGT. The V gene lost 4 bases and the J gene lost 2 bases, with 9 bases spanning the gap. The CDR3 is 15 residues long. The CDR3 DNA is TGTGCCAGCAGTGTAGGGGGTACTGGGGCCAACGTCCTGACTTTC. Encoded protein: CASSVGGTGANVLTF.

CDR3 sequence (DNA): TGTGCCTGGAGTGCGGAATTCCGGGCTGGGGCCAACGTCCTGACTTTC. Encoded protein: CAWSAEFRAGANVLTF. The chain joins TRBV30 to TRBJ2-6, with D uncertain. This CDR3 has 16 amino acids. Germline lookup yields CDR1 GTSNPN and CDR2 SVGIG (reference sequence). The V end was cut by 1 base, the J end by 2 bases, with 12 bases between.

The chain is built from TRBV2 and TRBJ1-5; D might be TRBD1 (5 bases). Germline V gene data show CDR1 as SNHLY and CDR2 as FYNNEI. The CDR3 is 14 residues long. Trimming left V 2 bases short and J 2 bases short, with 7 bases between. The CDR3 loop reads CASSEQTGNQPQHF. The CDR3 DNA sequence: TGTGCCAGCAGTGAACAGACAGGCAATCAGCCCCAGCATTTT.

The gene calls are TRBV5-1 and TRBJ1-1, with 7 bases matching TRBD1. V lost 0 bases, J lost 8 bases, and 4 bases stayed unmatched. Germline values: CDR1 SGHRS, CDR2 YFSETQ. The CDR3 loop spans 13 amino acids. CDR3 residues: CASSLARQGEAFF. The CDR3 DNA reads TGCGCCAGCAGCTTGGCTAGACAGGGCGAAGCTTTCTTT. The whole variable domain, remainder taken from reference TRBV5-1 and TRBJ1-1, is KAGVTQTPRYLIKTRGQQVTLSCSPISGHRSVSWYQQTPGQGLQFLFEYFSETQRNKGNFPGRFSGRQFSNSRSEMNVSTLELGDSALYLCASSLARQGEAFFGQGTRLTVV.

CDR3 bases: TGTGCCAGCAGTTTCCAGGGGAGCTCCTACGAGCAGTACTTC. This gives the protein CASSFQGSSYEQYF. The chain links TRBV6-6 to TRBJ2-5; weak D call: TRBD1 (6 bases). The closer fit of TRBJ2-7 to the DNA end suggests the J call may be wrong. The CDR3 is made up of 14 amino acids. The germline CDR1 and CDR2 sequences are MNHNY and SVGAGI (reference sequence).

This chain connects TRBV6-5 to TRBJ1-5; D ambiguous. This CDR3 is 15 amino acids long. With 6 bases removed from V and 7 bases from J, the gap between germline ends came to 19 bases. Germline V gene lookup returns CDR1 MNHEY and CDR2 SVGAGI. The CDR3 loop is CASSPGVGRKQPQHF. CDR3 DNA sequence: TGTGCCAGCAGCCCCGGAGTAGGGAGAAAACAGCCCCAGCATTTT.

CDR3 sequence (DNA): TGTGCCAGCTGTTGCGGGTTCTCCTACGAGCAGTACTTC. As protein: CASCCGFSYEQYF. The chain uses TRBV27 and TRBJ2-7, with a tentative D call TRBD2 (5 bases). The length of the CDR3 is 13 residues. Trimming stripped 8 bases from V and 0 bases from J, with 11 bases between. In germline, CDR1 is MNHEY, CDR2 SMNVEV (reference sequence).

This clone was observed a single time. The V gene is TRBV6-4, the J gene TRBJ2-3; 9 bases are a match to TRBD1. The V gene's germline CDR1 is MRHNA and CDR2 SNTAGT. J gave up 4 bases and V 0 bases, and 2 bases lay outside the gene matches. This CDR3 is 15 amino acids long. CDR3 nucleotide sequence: TGTGCCAGCAGTGACTCCCGGACAGGGGCAGATACGCAGTATTTT. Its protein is CASSDSRTGADTQYF.

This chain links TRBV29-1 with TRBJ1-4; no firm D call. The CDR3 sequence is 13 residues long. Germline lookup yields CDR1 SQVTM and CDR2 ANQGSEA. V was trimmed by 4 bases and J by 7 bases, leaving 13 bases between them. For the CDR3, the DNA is TGCAGCGTTGTATATAGGTCAGGTGAAAAACTGTTTTTT. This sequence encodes CSVVYRSGEKLFF.

The CDR3 coding sequence is TGTGCCAGCAGCTTGGAAGGGGGAGGGCAGCCCCAGCATTTT. It specifies CASSLEGGGQPQHF. The chain has TRBV5-5 and TRBJ1-5; the D gene is possibly TRBD1 (6 bases). Germline CDR1 SGHKS, CDR2 YYEKEE (reference sequence). Trimming cost V 0 bases and J 7 bases, with 11 bases left between them. The CDR3 length is 14 residues.

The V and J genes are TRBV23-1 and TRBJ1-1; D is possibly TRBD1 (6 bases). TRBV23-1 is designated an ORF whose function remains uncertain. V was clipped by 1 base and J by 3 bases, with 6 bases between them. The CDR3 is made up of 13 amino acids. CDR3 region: CASSQYRDTEAFF. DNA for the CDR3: TGCGCCAGCAGTCAATACAGGGACACTGAAGCTTTCTTT.

CDR3 bases: TGTGCCAGCAGCATCGGACGGGACTACGAGCAGTACTTC. Translating gives CASSIGRDYEQYF. V gene TRBV13 combines with J gene TRBJ2-7; D is perhaps TRBD2 (5 bases). Trimming left V 5 bases short and J 3 bases short, with 11 bases between. Germline V gene sequence: CDR1 PRHDT, CDR2 FYEKMQ (reference sequence). The CDR3 has 13 residues.